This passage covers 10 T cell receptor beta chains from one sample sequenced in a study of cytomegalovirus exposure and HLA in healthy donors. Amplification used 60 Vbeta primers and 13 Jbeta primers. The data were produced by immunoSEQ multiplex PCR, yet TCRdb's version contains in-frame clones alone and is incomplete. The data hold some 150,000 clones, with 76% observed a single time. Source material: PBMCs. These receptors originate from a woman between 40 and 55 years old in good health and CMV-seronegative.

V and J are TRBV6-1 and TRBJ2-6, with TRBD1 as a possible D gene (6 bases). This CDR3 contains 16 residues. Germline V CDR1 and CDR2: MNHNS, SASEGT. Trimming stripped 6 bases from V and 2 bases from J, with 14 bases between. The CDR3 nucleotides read TGTGCCAGCAGCGAAACAGGGTTGGCTGGGGCCAACGTCCTGACTTTC. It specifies CASSETGLAGANVLTF.

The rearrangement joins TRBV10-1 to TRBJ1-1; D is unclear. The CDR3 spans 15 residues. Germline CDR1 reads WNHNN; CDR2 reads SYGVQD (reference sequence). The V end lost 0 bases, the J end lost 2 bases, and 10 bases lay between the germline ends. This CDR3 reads CASSESPNFNTEAFF. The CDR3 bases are TGCGCCAGCAGTGAGTCCCCCAACTTTAACACTGAAGCTTTCTTT.

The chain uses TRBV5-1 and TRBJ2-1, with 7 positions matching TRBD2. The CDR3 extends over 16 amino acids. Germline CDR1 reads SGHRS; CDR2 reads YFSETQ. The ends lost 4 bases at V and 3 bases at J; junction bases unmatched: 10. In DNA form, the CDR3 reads TGCGCCAGCAGCATGATGTTGGGGGGGGACTACAATGAGCAGTTCTTC. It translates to CASSMMLGGDYNEQFF.

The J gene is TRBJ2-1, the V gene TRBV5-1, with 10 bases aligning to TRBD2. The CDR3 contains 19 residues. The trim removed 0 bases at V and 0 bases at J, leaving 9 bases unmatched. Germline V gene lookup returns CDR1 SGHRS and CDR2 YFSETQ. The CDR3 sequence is CASSLGVAGGPSSYNEQFF. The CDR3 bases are TGCGCCAGCAGCTTGGGGGTAGCGGGGGGCCCATCCTCCTACAATGAGCAGTTCTTC.

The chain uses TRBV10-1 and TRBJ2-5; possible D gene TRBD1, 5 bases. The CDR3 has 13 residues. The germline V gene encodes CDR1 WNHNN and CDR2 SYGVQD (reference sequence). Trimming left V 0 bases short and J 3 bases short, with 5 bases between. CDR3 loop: CASSESDKETQYF. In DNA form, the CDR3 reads TGCGCCAGCAGTGAGTCGGACAAAGAGACCCAGTACTTC.

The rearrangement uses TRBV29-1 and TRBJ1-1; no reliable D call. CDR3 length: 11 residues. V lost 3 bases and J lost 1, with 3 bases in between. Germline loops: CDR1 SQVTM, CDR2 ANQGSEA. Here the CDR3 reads CSVDRNTEAFF. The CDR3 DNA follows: TGCAGCGTTGACCGGAACACTGAAGCTTTCTTT.

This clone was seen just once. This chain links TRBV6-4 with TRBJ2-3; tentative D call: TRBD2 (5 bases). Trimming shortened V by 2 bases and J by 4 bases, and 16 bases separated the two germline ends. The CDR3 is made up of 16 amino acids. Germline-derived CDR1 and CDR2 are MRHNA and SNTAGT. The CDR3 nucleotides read TGTGCCAGCAGTGACGGCTCGGGGTTCGGGCCAGATACGCAGTATTTT. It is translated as CASSDGSGFGPDTQYF.

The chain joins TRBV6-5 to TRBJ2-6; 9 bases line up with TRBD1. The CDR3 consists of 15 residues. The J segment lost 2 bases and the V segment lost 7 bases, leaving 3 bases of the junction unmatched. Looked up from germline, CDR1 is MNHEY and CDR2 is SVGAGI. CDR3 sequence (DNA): TGTGCCAGCAAGGACAGGGGAGCTGGGGCCAACGTCCTGACTTTC. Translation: CASKDRGAGANVLTF.

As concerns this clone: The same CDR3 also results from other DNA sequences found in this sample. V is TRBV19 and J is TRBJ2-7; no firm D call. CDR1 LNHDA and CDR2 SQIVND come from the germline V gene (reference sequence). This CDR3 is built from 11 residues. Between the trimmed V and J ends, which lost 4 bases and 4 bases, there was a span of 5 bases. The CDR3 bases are TGTGCCAGTAGTACGGGTTACGAGCAGTACTTC. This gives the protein CASSTGYEQYF.

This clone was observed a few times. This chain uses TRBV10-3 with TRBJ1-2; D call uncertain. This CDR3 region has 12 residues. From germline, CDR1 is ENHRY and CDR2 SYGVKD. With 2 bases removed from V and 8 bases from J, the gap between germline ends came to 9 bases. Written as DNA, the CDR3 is TGTGCCATCAGTGAGATGGTGGAGGGCTACACCTTC. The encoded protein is CAISEMVEGYTF.